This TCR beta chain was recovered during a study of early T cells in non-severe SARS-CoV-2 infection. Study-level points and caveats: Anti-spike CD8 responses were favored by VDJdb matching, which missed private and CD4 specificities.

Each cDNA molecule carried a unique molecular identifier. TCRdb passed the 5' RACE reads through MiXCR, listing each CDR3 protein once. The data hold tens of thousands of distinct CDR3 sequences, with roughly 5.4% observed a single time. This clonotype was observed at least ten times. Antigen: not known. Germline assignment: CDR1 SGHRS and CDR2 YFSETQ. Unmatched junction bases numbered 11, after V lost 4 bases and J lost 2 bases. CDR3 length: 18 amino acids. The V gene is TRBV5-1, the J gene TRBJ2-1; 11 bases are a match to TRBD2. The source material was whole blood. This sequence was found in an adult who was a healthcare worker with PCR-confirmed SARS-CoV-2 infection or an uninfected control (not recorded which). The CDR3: CASSPRGTSGSTYNEQFF. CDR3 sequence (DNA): TGCGCCAGCAGCCCAAGAGGGACTAGCGGATCAACCTACAATGAGCAGTTCTTC.